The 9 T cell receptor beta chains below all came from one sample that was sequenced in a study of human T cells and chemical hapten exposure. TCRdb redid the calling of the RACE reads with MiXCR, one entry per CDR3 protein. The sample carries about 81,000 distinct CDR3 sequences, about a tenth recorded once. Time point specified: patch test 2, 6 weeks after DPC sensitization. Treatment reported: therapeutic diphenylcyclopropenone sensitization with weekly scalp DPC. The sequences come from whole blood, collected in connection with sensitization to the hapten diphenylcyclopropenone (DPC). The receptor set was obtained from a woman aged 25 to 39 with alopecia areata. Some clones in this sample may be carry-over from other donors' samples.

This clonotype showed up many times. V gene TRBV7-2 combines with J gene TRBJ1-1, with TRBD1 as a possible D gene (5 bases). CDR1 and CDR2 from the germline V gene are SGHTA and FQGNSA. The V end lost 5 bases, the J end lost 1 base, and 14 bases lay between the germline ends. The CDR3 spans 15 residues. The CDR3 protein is CASSLLGQGNTEAFF. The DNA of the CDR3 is TGTGCCAGCAGCCTACTGGGTCAGGGGAACACTGAAGCTTTCTTT.

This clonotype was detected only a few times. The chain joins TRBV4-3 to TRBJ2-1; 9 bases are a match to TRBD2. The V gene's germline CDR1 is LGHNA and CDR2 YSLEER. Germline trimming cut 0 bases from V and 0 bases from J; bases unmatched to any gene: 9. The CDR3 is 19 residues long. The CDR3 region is CASSQEFRLAAISYNEQFF. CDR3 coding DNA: TGCGCCAGCAGCCAAGAATTTCGACTAGCGGCTATCTCCTACAATGAGCAGTTCTTC.

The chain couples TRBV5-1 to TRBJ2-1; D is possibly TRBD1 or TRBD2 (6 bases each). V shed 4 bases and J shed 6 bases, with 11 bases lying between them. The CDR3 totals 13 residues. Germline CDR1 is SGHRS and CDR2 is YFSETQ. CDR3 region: CASSQGRSNEQFF. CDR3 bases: TGCGCCAGCAGCCAGGGGAGGAGCAATGAGCAGTTCTTC.

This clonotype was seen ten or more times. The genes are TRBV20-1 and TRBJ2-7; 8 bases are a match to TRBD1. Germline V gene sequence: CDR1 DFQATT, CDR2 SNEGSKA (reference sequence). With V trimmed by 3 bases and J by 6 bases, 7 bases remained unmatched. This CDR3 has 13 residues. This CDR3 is CSASRDRYFEQYF. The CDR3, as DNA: TGCAGTGCTAGTCGGGACAGGTACTTCGAGCAGTACTTC.

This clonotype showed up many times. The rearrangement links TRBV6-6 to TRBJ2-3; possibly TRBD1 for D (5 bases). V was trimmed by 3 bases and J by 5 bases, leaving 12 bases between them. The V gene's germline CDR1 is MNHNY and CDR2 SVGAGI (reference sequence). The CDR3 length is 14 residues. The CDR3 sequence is CASSYSQGIDTQYF. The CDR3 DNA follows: TGTGCCAGCAGTTATAGTCAGGGAATAGATACGCAGTATTTT.

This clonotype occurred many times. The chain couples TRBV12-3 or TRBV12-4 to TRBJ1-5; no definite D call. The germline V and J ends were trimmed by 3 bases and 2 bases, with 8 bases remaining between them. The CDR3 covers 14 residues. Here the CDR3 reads CASSFTQGNQPQHF. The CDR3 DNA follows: TGTGCCAGCAGTTTTACGCAGGGCAATCAGCCCCAGCATTTT.

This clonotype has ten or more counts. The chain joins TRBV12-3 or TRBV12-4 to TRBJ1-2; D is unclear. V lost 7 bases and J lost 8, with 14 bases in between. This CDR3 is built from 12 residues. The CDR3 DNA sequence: TGTGCCAGCAAGAGACCGTTGGAGGGCTACACCTTC. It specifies CASKRPLEGYTF.

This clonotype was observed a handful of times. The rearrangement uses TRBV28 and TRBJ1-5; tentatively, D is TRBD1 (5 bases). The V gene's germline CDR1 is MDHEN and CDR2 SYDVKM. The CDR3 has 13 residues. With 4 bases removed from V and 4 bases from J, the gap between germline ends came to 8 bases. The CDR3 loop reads CASSWTPNQPQHF. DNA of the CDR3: TGTGCCAGCAGTTGGACACCTAATCAGCCCCAGCATTTT.

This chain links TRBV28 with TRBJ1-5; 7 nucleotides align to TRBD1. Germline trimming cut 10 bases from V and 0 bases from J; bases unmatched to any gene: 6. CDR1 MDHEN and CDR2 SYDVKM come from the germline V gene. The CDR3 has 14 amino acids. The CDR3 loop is CATRDRDSNQPQHF. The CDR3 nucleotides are TGTGCCACCAGGGACAGAGATAGCAATCAGCCCCAGCATTTT.